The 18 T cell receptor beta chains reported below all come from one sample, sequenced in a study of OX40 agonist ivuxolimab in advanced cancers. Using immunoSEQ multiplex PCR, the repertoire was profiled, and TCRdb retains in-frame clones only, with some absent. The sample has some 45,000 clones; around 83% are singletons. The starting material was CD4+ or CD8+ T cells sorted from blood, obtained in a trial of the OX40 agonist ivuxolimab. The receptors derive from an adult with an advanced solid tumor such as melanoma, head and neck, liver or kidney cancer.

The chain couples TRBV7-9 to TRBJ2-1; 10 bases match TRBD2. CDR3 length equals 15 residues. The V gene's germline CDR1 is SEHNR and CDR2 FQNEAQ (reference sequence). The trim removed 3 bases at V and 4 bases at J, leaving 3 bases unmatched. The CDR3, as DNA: TGTGCCAGCAGCTTTAGCGGGGGGCGTTACAATGAGCAGTTCTTC. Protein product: CASSFSGGRYNEQFF.

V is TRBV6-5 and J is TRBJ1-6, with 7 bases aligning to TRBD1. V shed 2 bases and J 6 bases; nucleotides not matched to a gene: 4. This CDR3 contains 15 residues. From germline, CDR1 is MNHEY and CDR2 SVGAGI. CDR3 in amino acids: CASSYGDRANSPLHF. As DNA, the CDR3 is TGTGCCAGCAGTTACGGAGACAGGGCTAATTCACCCCTCCACTTT.

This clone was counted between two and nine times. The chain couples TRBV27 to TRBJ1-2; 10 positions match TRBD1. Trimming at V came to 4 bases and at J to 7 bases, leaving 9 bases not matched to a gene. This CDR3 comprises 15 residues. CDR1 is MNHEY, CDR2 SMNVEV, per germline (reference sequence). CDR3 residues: CASSSKDRGLAGYTF. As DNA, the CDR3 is TGTGCCAGCAGTTCCAAAGACAGGGGGCTCGCTGGCTACACCTTC.

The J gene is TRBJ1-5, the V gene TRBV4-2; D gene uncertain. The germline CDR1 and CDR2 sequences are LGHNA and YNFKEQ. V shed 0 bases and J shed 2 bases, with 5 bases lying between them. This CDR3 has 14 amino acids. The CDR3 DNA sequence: TGTGCCAGCAGCCAAGAGGGTGGCAATCAGCCCCAGCATTTT. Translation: CASSQEGGNQPQHF.

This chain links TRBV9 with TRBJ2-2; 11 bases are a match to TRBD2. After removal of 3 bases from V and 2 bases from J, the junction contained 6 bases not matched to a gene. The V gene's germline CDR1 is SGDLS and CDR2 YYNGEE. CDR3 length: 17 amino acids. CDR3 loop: CASSEGLAVPNTGELFF. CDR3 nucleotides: TGTGCCAGCAGCGAGGGACTAGCGGTACCTAACACCGGGGAGCTGTTTTTT.

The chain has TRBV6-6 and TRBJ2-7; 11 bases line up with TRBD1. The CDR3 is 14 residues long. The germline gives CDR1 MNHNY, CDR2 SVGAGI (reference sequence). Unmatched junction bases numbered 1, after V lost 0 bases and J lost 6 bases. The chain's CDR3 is CASSYSGTGGEQYV. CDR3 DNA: TGTGCCAGCAGTTACTCCGGGACAGGGGGCGAGCAGTACGTC.

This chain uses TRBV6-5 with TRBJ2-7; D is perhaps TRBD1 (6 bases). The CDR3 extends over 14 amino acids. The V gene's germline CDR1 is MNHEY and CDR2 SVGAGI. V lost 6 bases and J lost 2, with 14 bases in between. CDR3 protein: CASRETGRAYEQYV. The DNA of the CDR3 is TGTGCCAGCAGGGAAACAGGGAGAGCCTACGAGCAGTACGTC.

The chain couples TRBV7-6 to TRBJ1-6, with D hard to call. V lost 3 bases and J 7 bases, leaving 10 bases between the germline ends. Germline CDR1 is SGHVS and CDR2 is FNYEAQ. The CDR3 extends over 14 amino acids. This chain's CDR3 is CASSFGSKNSPLHF. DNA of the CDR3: TGTGCCAGCAGCTTTGGCAGTAAGAATTCACCCCTCCACTTT.

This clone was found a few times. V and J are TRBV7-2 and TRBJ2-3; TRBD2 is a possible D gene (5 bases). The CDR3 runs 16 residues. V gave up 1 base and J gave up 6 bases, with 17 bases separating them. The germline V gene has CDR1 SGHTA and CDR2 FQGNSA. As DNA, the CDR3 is TGTGCCAGCAGCTTAGTAACGTACGGGGTAGGGGATACGCAGTATTTT. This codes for CASSLVTYGVGDTQYF.

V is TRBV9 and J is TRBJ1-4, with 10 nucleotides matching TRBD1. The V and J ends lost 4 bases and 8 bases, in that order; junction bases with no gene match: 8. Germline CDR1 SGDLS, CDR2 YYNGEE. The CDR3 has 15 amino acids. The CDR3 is CASSPAGTGVEKLFF. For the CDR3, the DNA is TGTGCCAGCAGCCCCGCCGGGACAGGGGTCGAAAAACTGTTTTTT.

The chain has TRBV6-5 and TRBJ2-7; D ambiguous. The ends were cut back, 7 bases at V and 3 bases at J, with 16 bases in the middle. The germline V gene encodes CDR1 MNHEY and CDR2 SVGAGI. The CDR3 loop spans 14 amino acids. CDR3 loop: CASTLQSAGYEQYF. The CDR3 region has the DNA TGTGCCAGCACCCTTCAGTCTGCAGGCTACGAGCAGTACTTC.

CDR3 loop: CASSELVRQGGETQYF. For the CDR3, the DNA is TGTGCCAGCAGTGAATTGGTTAGGCAGGGTGGAGAGACCCAGTACTTC. The V gene is TRBV6-1, the J gene TRBJ2-5; weak D call: TRBD1 (5 bases). Germline-derived CDR1 and CDR2 are MNHNS and SASEGT. The ends were cut back, 2 bases at V and 4 bases at J, with 17 bases in the middle. The CDR3 loop spans 16 amino acids.

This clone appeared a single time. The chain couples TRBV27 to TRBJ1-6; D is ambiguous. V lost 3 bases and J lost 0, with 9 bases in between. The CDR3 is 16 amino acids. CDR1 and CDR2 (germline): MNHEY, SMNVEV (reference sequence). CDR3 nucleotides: TGTGCCAGCAGTTTCGAAGTGAACTCCTATAATTCACCCCTCCACTTT. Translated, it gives CASSFEVNSYNSPLHF.

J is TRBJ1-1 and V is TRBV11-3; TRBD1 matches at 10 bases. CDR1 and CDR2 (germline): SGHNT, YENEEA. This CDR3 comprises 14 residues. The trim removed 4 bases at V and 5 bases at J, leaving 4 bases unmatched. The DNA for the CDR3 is TGTGCCAGCAGCTCCGGACAGGGGGGTACTGAAGCTTTCTTT. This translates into CASSSGQGGTEAFF.

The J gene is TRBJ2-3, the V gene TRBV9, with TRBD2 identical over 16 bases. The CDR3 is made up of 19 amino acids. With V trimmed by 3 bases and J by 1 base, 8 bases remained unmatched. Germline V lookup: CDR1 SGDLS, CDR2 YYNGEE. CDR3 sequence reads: CASSAPGTSGGEGTDTQYF. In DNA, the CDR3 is TGTGCCAGCAGCGCTCCCGGGACTAGCGGGGGGGAAGGCACAGATACGCAGTATTTT. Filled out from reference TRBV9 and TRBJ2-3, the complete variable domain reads DSGVTQTPKHLITATGQRVTLRCSPRSGDLSVYWYQQSLDQGLQFLIQYYNGEERAKGNILERFSAQQFPDLHSELNLSSLELGDSALYFCASSAPGTSGGEGTDTQYFGPGTRLTVL.

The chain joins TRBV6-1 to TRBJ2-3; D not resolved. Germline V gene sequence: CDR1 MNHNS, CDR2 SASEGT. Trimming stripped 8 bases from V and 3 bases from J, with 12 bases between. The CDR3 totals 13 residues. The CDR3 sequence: CASGGFGTDTQYF. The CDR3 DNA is TGTGCCAGCGGCGGCTTCGGTACAGATACGCAGTATTTT.

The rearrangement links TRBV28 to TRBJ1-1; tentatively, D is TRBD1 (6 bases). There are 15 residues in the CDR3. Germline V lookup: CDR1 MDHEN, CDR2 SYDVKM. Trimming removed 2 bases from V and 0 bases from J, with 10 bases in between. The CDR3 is CASSLQQGMNTEAFF. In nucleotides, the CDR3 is TGTGCCAGCAGTTTACAACAGGGCATGAACACTGAAGCTTTCTTT.

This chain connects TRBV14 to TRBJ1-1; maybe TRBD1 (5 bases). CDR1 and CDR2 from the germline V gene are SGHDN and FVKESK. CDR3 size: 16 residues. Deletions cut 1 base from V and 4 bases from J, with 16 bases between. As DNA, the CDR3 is TGTGCCAGCAGCCAAGTAAACGACCGGGGGATCACTGAAGCTTTCTTT. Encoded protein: CASSQVNDRGITEAFF.